These 16 T cell receptor beta chains came from one sample sequenced in a study of T cells in Graves' hyperthyroidism and ophthalmopathy. Amplification of TCR beta CDR3 regions was performed using RNA transcripts as template. HTBI primers were the set used in a first-round RT-PCR of the TCR CDR3. TCRdb processed the multiplex PCR reads anew with MiXCR; each CDR3 protein has one entry. The sample holds 380,000 or so distinct CDR3 sequences, approximately 13% seen once. Sequenced: blood. The receptors stem from a man aged 25-45 years with Graves' hyperthyroidism that later progressed to Graves' ophthalmopathy.

The genes are TRBV11-2 and TRBJ2-3; D could derive from TRBD1 or TRBD2 (6 bases each). The V and J ends lost 4 bases and 1 base respectively, with 12 bases between them. The germline V gene encodes CDR1 SGHAT and CDR2 FQNNGV. The CDR3 is made up of 15 amino acids. The CDR3 here is CASSSGARGTDTQYF. The CDR3 bases are TGTGCCAGCAGCTCGGGGGCCCGAGGCACAGATACGCAGTATTTT.

This clonotype was observed a few times. A much larger clone lies a single base off, so this may be a read error. J is TRBJ2-7 and V is TRBV3-1; D remains unclear. Per the germline V gene, CDR1 is LGHDT and CDR2 is YNNKEL (reference sequence). CDR3 length equals 16 residues. V was cut by 4 bases and J by 0 bases, with 16 bases left in between. In DNA form, the CDR3 reads TGTGCCAGCAGCCGAAAAATCCTCGGAAGCTCCTACGAGCAGTACTTC. Encoded protein: CASSRKILGSSYEQYF.

This clonotype was counted only a few times. The chain combines TRBV4-1 with TRBJ2-1; 8 bases line up with TRBD1. This CDR3 has 13 amino acids. Trimming at V came to 6 bases and at J to 6 bases, leaving 4 bases not matched to a gene. Germline V gene lookup returns CDR1 MGHRA and CDR2 YSYEKL. The CDR3 spells CASRQTGGNEQFF. The CDR3 DNA sequence: TGCGCCAGCAGGCAAACAGGGGGCAATGAGCAGTTCTTC.

This clonotype has just a few counts. The rearrangement links TRBV4-1 to TRBJ2-7, with D unclear. V was shortened by 1 base and J by 2 bases, with 12 bases between the two germline ends. Germline-derived CDR1 and CDR2 are MGHRA and YSYEKL. This CDR3 contains 15 residues. CDR3 region: CASSQAPTSAYEQYF. CDR3 DNA: TGCGCCAGCAGCCAAGCCCCTACCTCAGCCTACGAGCAGTACTTC.

This clonotype was seen a handful of times. This chain links TRBV3-1 with TRBJ1-5; D might be TRBD1 (5 bases). This CDR3 comprises 13 residues. V gave up 8 bases and J gave up 5 bases, with 13 bases separating them. Germline V CDR1 and CDR2: LGHDT, YNNKEL (reference sequence). CDR3 nucleotides: TGTGCCAGCTCGGTCAGGGAGGATCAGCCCCAGCATTTT. This codes for CASSVREDQPQHF.

This clonotype was recorded at least ten times. The chain recombines TRBV28 with TRBJ1-2; TRBD1 aligns across 7 bases. This CDR3 region has 14 residues. In germline, CDR1 is MDHEN, CDR2 SYDVKM. After removal of 5 bases from V and 4 bases from J, the junction contained 7 bases not matched to a gene. In DNA form, the CDR3 reads TGTGCCAGCAGTCCGCCGGGACAGCTCTATGGCTACACCTTC. This codes for CASSPPGQLYGYTF.

This clonotype has at least ten counts. V gene TRBV11-2 combines with J gene TRBJ2-7, with D perhaps given as TRBD1 or TRBD2 (5 bases each). From germline, CDR1 is SGHAT and CDR2 FQNNGV. Trimming removed 5 bases at V and 2 bases at J, with 22 bases between. The CDR3 length is 17 residues. The CDR3 DNA follows: TGTGCCAGCAGCCTCACCTGGGGACCCAGGGTCCCCTACGAGCAGTACTTC. Translation: CASSLTWGPRVPYEQYF.

V and J are TRBV6-2 or TRBV6-3 and TRBJ2-2; D ambiguous. The ends were cut back, 7 bases at V and 7 bases at J, with 22 bases in the middle. The CDR3 sequence is 16 residues long. CDR1 and CDR2 from the germline V gene are MNHEY and SVGEGT. The CDR3 DNA sequence: TGTGCCAGCACCCCTCTCGACCGCTTCACATACGGGGAGCTGTTTTTT. It encodes CASTPLDRFTYGELFF.

This clonotype was seen repeatedly, ten times or more. The J gene is TRBJ1-1, the V gene TRBV7-2, with 7 positions matching TRBD1. The CDR3 totals 13 residues. The germline CDR1 and CDR2 sequences are SGHTA and FQGNSA. With 2 bases clipped from V and 11 bases from J, the junction kept 8 bases outside the gene matches. CDR3 protein: CASSLRAQGQAFF. The CDR3 DNA reads as TGTGCCAGCAGCTTACGGGCACAGGGGCAGGCTTTCTTT. Full variable domain (rest looked up from reference TRBV7-2 and TRBJ1-1): GAGVSQSPSNKVTEKGKDVELRCDPISGHTALYWYRQSLGQGLEFLIYFQGNSAPDKSGLPSDRFSAERTGGSVSTLTIQRTQQEDSAVYLCASSLRAQGQAFFGQGTRLTVV.

In this sample, this clonotype turned up a few times. This sequence joins TRBV18 and TRBJ1-6; D perhaps matches TRBD1 (6 bases). The V end was cut by 6 bases, the J end by 5 bases, with 17 bases between. The germline CDR1 and CDR2 sequences are KGHSH and LQKENI. The CDR3 spans 16 residues. Here the CDR3 DNA reads TGTGCCAGCTCCCAGGTGAGGGGGGAGAATAATTCACCCCTCCACTTT. It encodes CASSQVRGENNSPLHF. The entire variable domain, with the rest obtained from reference TRBV18 and TRBJ1-6, is as follows: NAGVMQNPRHLVRRRGQEARLRCSPMKGHSHVYWYRQLPEEGLKFMVYLQKENIIDESGMPKERFSAEFPKEGPSILRIQQVVRGDSAAYFCASSQVRGENNSPLHFGNGTRLTVT.

Here the CDR3 reads CSAGTHVYNEQFF. The CDR3 nucleotides read TGCAGTGCGGGGACTCATGTCTACAATGAGCAGTTCTTC. This rearrangement joins TRBV20-1 to TRBJ2-1, with D perhaps TRBD2 (6 bases). The CDR3 consists of 13 residues. Germline values: CDR1 DFQATT, CDR2 SNEGSKA (reference sequence). V was cut by 6 bases and J by 3 bases, with 12 bases left in between.

The chain has TRBV5-1 and TRBJ2-7; perhaps D is TRBD1 or TRBD2 (5 bases each). Germline V gene data show CDR1 as SGHRS and CDR2 as YFSETQ. The V end lost 3 bases, the J end lost 5 bases, and 18 bases lay between the germline ends. The CDR3 has 15 residues. CDR3 nucleotide sequence: TGCGCCAGCAGCTCAGGTGGGACGCATTATCACGAGCAGTACTTC. Its translation is CASSSGGTHYHEQYF.

This clonotype was observed at least ten times. This sequence joins TRBV6-5 and TRBJ1-5, with D hard to call. CDR1 is MNHEY and CDR2 is SVGAGI in the germline V gene. The V and J ends lost 0 bases and 0 bases respectively, with 9 bases between them. The CDR3 length is 16 residues. The CDR3 is CASSYSYQYSNQPQHF. The CDR3, as DNA: TGTGCCAGCAGTTACTCTTACCAGTATAGCAATCAGCCCCAGCATTTT.

This clonotype was picked up a small number of times. A much larger clone differs from this one at a single base, so this may be a read error. The chain couples TRBV12-3 or TRBV12-4 to TRBJ2-1; tentative D call: TRBD1 (5 bases). This CDR3 spans 14 amino acids. The CDR3 bases are TGTGCCAGCAGTTTCATTAGGGGTTCGTTTGAGCGGTTCTTC. This encodes CASSFIRGSFERFF.

This clonotype has a count of ten or more. The chain couples TRBV6-1 to TRBJ1-1; unclear D gene. The CDR3 covers 13 residues. The V and J ends lost 8 bases and 1 base respectively, with 11 bases between them. The germline V gene encodes CDR1 MNHNS and CDR2 SASEGT. The CDR3 nucleotides are TGTGCCAGCCAGCGGCAGAAGAACACTGAAGCTTTCTTT. Its translation is CASQRQKNTEAFF.

This clonotype was recorded at least ten times. This chain joins TRBV6-5 and TRBJ2-7, with TRBD1 matching 7 bases. V shed 2 bases, J shed 0 bases, and the junction held 4 bases outside the gene matches. CDR1 is MNHEY, CDR2 SVGAGI, per germline. This CDR3 comprises 15 residues. CDR3 sequence: CASSYRWDSSYEQYF. In DNA, the CDR3 is TGTGCCAGCAGTTACCGATGGGACAGCTCCTACGAGCAGTACTTC.